What follows are 9 T cell receptor beta chains derived from one specimen sequenced in a study of HIV-infected patients and healthy controls. Alpha and beta constant-region primers primed reverse transcription of around 0.5 ug RNA. Each of the alpha and beta chains got its own library through chain-specific third strand synthesis with indices. TCRdb fed the 5' RACE reads into MiXCR, producing one record per CDR3 protein. The sample includes around 8,800 distinct CDR3 sequences, roughly 7% of them seen just once. Whole blood was used without fractionation, so all unsorted peripheral T cells were included. Sequenced material: blood, taken before antiretroviral therapy. The receptors were sampled from an adult with HIV infection.

The table lists this clonotype with many counts. The chain couples TRBV12-3 or TRBV12-4 to TRBJ2-5; D is uncertain. With 6 bases removed from V and 4 bases from J, the gap between germline ends came to 15 bases. The CDR3 has 14 residues. DNA for the CDR3: TGTGCCAGCAGCAAGCCGGGTTCTGGAGAGACCCAGTACTTC. This codes for CASSKPGSGETQYF.

This clonotype was observed at least ten times. The chain combines TRBV11-1 with TRBJ2-7, with 8 bases identical to TRBD2. This CDR3 is 15 amino acids long. Germline-derived CDR1 and CDR2 are SGHAT and FQDESV (reference sequence). After removal of 3 bases from V and 6 bases from J, the junction contained 10 bases not matched to a gene. CDR3 amino acids: CASSFLERGGAEQYF. The CDR3, as DNA: TGTGCCAGCAGCTTTCTCGAACGGGGGGGGGCCGAGCAGTACTTC.

This clonotype was counted at least ten times. The chain couples TRBV3-1 to TRBJ1-5; D is ambiguous. The V end lost 1 base, the J end lost 8 bases, and 12 bases lay between the germline ends. The CDR3 extends over 14 amino acids. Germline CDR1 and CDR2: LGHDT and YNNKEL (reference sequence). DNA of the CDR3: TGTGCCAGCAGCCAAGTGTTCGATGACAAGCCCCAGCATTTT. Protein product: CASSQVFDDKPQHF.

There are many counts of this clonotype. The genes are TRBV7-2 and TRBJ1-6; weak D call: TRBD1 (5 bases). The germline V and J ends were trimmed by 2 bases and 0 bases, with 14 bases remaining between them. Germline CDR1 SGHTA, CDR2 FQGNSA. The CDR3 consists of 18 residues. Here the CDR3 reads CASSLSFQGLSYNSPLHF. Written as DNA, the CDR3 is TGTGCCAGCAGCTTATCCTTCCAGGGACTCTCCTATAATTCACCCCTCCACTTT.

On this clonotype: An end of the junction does not agree with germline; a read error may underlie this. The genes are TRBV19 and TRBJ2-1, with TRBD2 matching 11 bases. The CDR3 length is 14 residues. The V gene's germline CDR1 is LNHDA and CDR2 SQIVND (reference sequence). CDR3 nucleotide sequence: TGTGCCAGTAGAATAGCGGGGGGGTACAATGAGCAGTTCTTC. It codes for CASRIAGGYNEQFF. Combining the CDR3 with reference TRBV19 and TRBJ2-1 gives the whole variable domain DGGITQSPKYLFRKEGQNVTLSCEQNLNHDAMYWYRQDPGQGLRLIYYSQIVNDFQKGDIAEGYSVSREKKESFPLTVTSAQKNPTAFYLCASRIAGGYNEQFFGPGTRLTVL.

In its sample, this clonotype was seen many times. This chain links TRBV2 with TRBJ1-2; D gene ambiguous. The V end lost 3 bases, the J end lost 4 bases, and 9 bases lay between the germline ends. The V gene's germline CDR1 is SNHLY and CDR2 FYNNEI. This CDR3 is built from 13 residues. The CDR3 DNA is TGTGCCAGCAGTGAGGTGGAGCCCTATGGCTACACCTTC. Translating it yields CASSEVEPYGYTF.

This clonotype was recorded a few times. The V gene is TRBV6-2 or TRBV6-3, the J gene TRBJ1-3; D is unresolved. Trimming took off 11 bases at V and 0 bases at J, with 11 bases between the two ends. Germline V gene data show CDR1 as MNHEY and CDR2 as SVGEGT. The CDR3 consists of 13 residues. This chain's CDR3 is CAYRTDSGNTIYF. The CDR3 bases are TGTGCCTACAGAACGGACTCTGGAAACACCATATATTTT.

This clonotype was found many times. This chain uses TRBV7-2 with TRBJ2-1, with TRBD2 matching 7 bases. V was clipped by 1 base and J by 11 bases; unmatched bases: 8. Germline CDR1 SGHTA, CDR2 FQGNSA. This CDR3 is built from 14 residues. DNA for the CDR3: TGTGCCAGCAGCTTAGTTACTAGCGAGGAGAAGCAGTTCTTC. It is translated as CASSLVTSEEKQFF.

This clonotype has a count of ten or more. CDR3 residues: CASSPGDTEAFF. Written as DNA, the CDR3 is TGTGCCAGCAGCCCGGGGGACACTGAAGCTTTCTTT. The chain employs TRBV9 and TRBJ1-1; tentative D call: TRBD1 (5 bases). Trimming took off 4 bases at V and 3 bases at J, with 7 bases between the two ends. This CDR3 has 12 amino acids. The germline V gene has CDR1 SGDLS and CDR2 YYNGEE.